The sequence of this TCR beta chain was determined in a study of blood T cell repertoires in COVID-19. Measured with immunoSEQ multiplex PCR; TCRdb has only the in-frame clones, and not every one. The table has roughly 570,000 clones, 85% to 90% seen once. The V gene end was trimmed by 3 bases and the J gene end by 1 base; junction bases not matched to a gene: 6. Per the germline V gene, CDR1 is SGHDN and CDR2 is FVKESK. CDR3 size: 16 residues. This chain connects TRBV14 to TRBJ1-1; TRBD1 matches at 9 bases. This receptor was identified in a woman aged 45 to 65 with COVID-19, enrolled during active disease. Sequencing was performed on peripheral blood. CDR3 sequence: CASSHERDRANTEAFF. DNA for the CDR3: TGTGCCAGCAGCCACGAGAGGGACAGGGCGAACACTGAAGCTTTCTTT. The full variable domain, with the rest looked up from reference TRBV14 and TRBJ1-1, is EAGVTQFPSHSVIEKGQTVTLRCDPISGHDNLYWYRRVMGKEIKFLLHFVKESKQDESGMPNNRFLAERTGGTYSTLKVQPAELEDSGVYFCASSHERDRANTEAFFGQGTRLTVV.